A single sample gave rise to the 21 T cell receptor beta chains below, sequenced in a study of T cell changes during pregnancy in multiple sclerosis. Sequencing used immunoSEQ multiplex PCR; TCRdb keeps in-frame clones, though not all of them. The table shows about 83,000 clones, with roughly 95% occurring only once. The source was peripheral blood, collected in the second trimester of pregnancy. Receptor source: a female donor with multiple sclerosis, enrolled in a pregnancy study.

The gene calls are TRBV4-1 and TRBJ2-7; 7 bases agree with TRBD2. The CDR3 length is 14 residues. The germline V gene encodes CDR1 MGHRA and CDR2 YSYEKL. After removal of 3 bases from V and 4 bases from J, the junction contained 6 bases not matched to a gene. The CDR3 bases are TGCGCCAGCAGCCATTTGACAGCGGGGTACGAGCAGTACTTC. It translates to CASSHLTAGYEQYF.

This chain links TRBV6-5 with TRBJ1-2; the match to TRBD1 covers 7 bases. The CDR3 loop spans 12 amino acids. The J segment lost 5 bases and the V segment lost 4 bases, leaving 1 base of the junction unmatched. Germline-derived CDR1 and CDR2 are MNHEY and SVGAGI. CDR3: CASSLTGYGYTF. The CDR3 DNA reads TGTGCCAGCAGTTTGACAGGGTATGGCTACACCTTC.

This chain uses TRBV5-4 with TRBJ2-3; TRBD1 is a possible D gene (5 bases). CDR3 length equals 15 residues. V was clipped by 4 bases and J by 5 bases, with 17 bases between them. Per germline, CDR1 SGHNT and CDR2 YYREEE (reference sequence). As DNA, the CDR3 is TGTGCCAGCAGCCCCCGAGAAGGGGCAGTAGATACGCAGTATTTT. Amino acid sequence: CASSPREGAVDTQYF. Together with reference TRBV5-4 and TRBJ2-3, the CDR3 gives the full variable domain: ETGVTQSPTHLIKTRGQQVTLRCSSQSGHNTVSWYQQALGQGPQFIFQYYREEENGRGNFPPRFSGLQFPNYSSELNVNALELDDSALYLCASSPREGAVDTQYFGPGTRLTVL.

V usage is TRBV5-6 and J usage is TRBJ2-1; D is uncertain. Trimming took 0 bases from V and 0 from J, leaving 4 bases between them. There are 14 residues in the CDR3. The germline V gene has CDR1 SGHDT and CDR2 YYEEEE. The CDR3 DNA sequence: TGTGCCAGCAGCTTGGGCGGCTCCTACAATGAGCAGTTCTTC. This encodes CASSLGGSYNEQFF.

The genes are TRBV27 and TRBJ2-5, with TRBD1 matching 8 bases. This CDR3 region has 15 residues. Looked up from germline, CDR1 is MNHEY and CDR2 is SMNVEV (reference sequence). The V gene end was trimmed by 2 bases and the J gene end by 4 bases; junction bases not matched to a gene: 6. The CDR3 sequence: CASSLSQGALETQYF. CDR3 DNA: TGTGCCAGCAGTTTAAGCCAGGGGGCTTTAGAGACCCAGTACTTC.

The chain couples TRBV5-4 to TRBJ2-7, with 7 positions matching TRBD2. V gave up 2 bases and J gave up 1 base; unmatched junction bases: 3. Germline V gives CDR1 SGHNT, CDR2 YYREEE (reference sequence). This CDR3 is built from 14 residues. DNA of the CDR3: TGTGCCAGCAGCTTTATCGGGAGGTCCTACGAGCAGTACTTC. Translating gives CASSFIGRSYEQYF.

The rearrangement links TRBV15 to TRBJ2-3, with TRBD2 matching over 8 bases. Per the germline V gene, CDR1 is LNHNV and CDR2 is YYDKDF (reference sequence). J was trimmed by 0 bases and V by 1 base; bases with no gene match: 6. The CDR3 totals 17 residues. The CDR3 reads CATSRVAGGASTDTQYF. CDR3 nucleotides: TGTGCCACCAGCAGAGTGGCGGGGGGCGCGAGCACAGATACGCAGTATTTT.

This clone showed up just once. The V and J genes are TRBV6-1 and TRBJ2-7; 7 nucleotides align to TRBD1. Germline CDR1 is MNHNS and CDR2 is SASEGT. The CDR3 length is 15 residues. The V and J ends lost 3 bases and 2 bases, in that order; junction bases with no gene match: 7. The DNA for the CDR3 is TGTGCCAGCAGTGACTCCTGGACAGGACCCTACGAGCAGTACTTC. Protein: CASSDSWTGPYEQYF.

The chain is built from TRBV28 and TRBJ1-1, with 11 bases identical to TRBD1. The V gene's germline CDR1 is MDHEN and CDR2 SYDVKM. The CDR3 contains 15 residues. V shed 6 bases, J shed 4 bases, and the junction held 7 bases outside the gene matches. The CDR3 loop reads CASSPPGTGGTEAFF. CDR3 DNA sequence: TGTGCCAGCAGCCCTCCAGGGACAGGGGGCACTGAAGCTTTCTTT.

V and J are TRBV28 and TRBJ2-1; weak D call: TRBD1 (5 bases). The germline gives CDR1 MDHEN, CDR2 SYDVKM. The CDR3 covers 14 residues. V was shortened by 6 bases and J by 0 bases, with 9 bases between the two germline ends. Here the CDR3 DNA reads TGTGCCAGCAGCCTGACAGCCTCCTACAATGAGCAGTTCTTC. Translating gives CASSLTASYNEQFF.

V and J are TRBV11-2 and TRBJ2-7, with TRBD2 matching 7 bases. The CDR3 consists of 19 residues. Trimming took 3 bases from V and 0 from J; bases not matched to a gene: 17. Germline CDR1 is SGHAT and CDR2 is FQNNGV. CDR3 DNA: TGTGCCAGCAGCTTCTCAAAACCAAGCGGGGAGGGGAGCTCCTACGAGCAGTACTTC. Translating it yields CASSFSKPSGEGSSYEQYF. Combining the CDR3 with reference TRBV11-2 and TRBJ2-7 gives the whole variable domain EAGVAQSPRYKIIEKRQSVAFWCNPISGHATLYWYQQILGQGPKLLIQFQNNGVVDDSQLPKDRFSAERLKGVDSTLKIQPAKLEDSAVYLCASSFSKPSGEGSSYEQYFGPGTRLTVT.

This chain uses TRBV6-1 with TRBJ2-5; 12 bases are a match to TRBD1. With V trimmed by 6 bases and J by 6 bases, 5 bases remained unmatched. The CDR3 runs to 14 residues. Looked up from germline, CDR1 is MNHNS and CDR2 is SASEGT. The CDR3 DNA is TGTGCCAGCAGCGAGGGACAGGGGGCGAAGACCCAGTACTTC. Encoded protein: CASSEGQGAKTQYF.

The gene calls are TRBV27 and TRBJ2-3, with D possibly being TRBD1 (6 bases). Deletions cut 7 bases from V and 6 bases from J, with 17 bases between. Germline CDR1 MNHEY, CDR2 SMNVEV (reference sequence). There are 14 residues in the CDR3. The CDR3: CASKPDSKLDTQYF. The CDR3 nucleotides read TGTGCCAGCAAACCGGACAGTAAATTGGATACGCAGTATTTT.

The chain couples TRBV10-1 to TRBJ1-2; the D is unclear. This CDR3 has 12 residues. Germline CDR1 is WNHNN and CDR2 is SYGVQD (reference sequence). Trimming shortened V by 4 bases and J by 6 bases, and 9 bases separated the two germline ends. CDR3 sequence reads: CASSAGNNGYTF. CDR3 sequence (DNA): TGCGCCAGCAGTGCCGGGAACAATGGCTACACCTTC.

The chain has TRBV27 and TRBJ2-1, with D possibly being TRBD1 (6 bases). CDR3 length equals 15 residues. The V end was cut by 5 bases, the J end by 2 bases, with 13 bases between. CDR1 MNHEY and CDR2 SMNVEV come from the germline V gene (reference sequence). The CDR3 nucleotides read TGTGCCAGCAGTGATCTAGGGGGAGCCTACAATGAGCAGTTCTTC. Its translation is CASSDLGGAYNEQFF.

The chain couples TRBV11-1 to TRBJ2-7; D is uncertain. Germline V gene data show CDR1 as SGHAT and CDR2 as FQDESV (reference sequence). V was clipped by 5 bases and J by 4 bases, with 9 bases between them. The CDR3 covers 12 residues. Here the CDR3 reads CASSATRYEQYF. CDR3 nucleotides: TGTGCCAGCAGCGCCACGAGGTACGAGCAGTACTTC.

For the CDR3, the DNA is TGTGCCAGCAGCTTAGGGGGACTAGCGGGAGCGGTGGTTGGAGAGACCCAGTACTTC. As protein: CASSLGGLAGAVVGETQYF. V and J are TRBV7-9 and TRBJ2-5; 14 nucleotides match TRBD2. Trimming took 1 base from V and 4 from J; bases not matched to a gene: 11. The germline V gene has CDR1 SEHNR and CDR2 FQNEAQ (reference sequence). The CDR3 extends over 19 amino acids. Variable domain in full (rest from reference TRBV7-9 and TRBJ2-5): DTGVSQNPRHKITKRGQNVTFRCDPISEHNRLYWYRQTLGQGPEFLTYFQNEAQLEKSRLLSDRFSAERPKGSFSTLEIQRTEQGDSAMYLCASSLGGLAGAVVGETQYFGPGTRLLVL.

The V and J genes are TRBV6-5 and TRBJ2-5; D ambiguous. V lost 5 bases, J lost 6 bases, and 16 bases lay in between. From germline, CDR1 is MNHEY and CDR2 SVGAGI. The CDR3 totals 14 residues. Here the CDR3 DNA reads TGTGCCAGCAGTCCTCCCGCGGCCGAAAAGACCCAGTACTTC. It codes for CASSPPAAEKTQYF.

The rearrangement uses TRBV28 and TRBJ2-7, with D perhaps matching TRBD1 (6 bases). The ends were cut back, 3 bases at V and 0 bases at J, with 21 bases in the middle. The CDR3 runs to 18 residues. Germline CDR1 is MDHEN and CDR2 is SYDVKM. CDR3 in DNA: TGTGCCAGCAGTTTGGTCCCCCGTAGGGGGATGAGCTCCTACGAGCAGTACTTC. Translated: CASSLVPRRGMSSYEQYF.

The CDR3 region has the DNA TGTGCCAGTAGTCTACAAGGGCCAGGGGAGCAGTACTTC. It codes for CASSLQGPGEQYF. The chain recombines TRBV19 with TRBJ2-7, with D possibly TRBD1 on 5 matching bases. Germline-derived CDR1 and CDR2 are LNHDA and SQIVND (reference sequence). CDR3 size: 13 residues. Trimming cost V 5 bases and J 7 bases, with 15 bases left between them.

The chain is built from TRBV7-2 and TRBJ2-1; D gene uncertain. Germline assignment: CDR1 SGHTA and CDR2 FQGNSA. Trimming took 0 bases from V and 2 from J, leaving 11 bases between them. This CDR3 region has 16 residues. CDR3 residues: CASSLASGTAYNEQFF. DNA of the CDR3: TGTGCCAGCAGCTTAGCGTCAGGTACAGCCTACAATGAGCAGTTCTTC.